These 20 T cell receptor beta chains originate from one sample sequenced in a study of blood T cells in healthy people across ages. For the second PCR, which ran for 7 to 11 cycles, a sample-barcoded 5' primer and a J-beta primer mix were used. TCRdb reprocessed the 5' RACE reads with MiXCR, giving one entry per CDR3 protein. The data contain more than 600,000 distinct CDR3 sequences, approximately 25% of them singletons. The same specimen was also included in a second study, on T cells of mothers and their children.

The sequenced sample consisted of blood. The receptors come from a boy between 10 and 17 years old in good health.

This rearrangement joins TRBV4-2 to TRBJ2-7, with D possibly TRBD1 on 5 matching bases. The V end lost 0 bases, the J end lost 6 bases, and 12 bases lay between the germline ends. Germline loops: CDR1 LGHNA, CDR2 YNFKEQ. The CDR3 loop spans 14 amino acids. CDR3 nucleotides: TGTGCCAGCAGCCAAGAAGGGCGGCAGGGCGAGCAGTACTTC. It yields the protein CASSQEGRQGEQYF.

J is TRBJ2-5 and V is TRBV5-1; 10 bases line up with TRBD1. TRBJ2-1 explains the end of the DNA better; the J call may be wrong. CDR1 and CDR2 from the germline V gene are SGHRS and YFSETQ. The CDR3 consists of 15 residues. CDR3 coding DNA: TGCGCCAGCAGCTTGGGACAGGGGGCACAAAATGAGCAGTTCTTC. This encodes CASSLGQGAQNEQFF.

This clonotype was seen more than once but under ten times. The J gene is TRBJ2-4, the V gene TRBV9; TRBD2 aligns across 10 bases. Germline CDR1 SGDLS, CDR2 YYNGEE. The length of the CDR3 is 17 residues. Trimming at V came to 4 bases and at J to 7 bases, leaving 14 bases not matched to a gene. CDR3 nucleotides: TGTGCCAGCAGCCCGGGGGGAGGACTTAGCGGGAGGAACATTCAGTACTTC. It is translated as CASSPGGGLSGRNIQYF.

V gene TRBV9 combines with J gene TRBJ2-7, with TRBD1 as a possible D gene (6 bases). Germline V gene sequence: CDR1 SGDLS, CDR2 YYNGEE. CDR3 length equals 12 residues. V gave up 0 bases and J gave up 6 bases, with 7 bases separating them. The CDR3 DNA sequence: TGTGCCAGCAGCGTAGGGGGGCGCGAGCAGTACTTC. This encodes CASSVGGREQYF.

The rearrangement links TRBV4-1 to TRBJ2-5, with no clear D. The DNA end is a closer match to TRBJ2-1, so the J assignment may be wrong. The CDR3 is made up of 15 amino acids. Germline V gene data show CDR1 as MGHRA and CDR2 as YSYEKL. The CDR3 is CASSQDRADYNEQFF. CDR3 sequence (DNA): TGCGCCAGCAGCCAAGATCGGGCGGACTACAATGAGCAGTTCTTC.

There are a few counts of this clonotype. V and J are TRBV6-2 or TRBV6-3 and TRBJ2-5; TRBD1 matches 7 bases. Judging by the DNA end, TRBJ2-7 fits better; the J call may be wrong. Germline values: CDR1 MNHEY, CDR2 SVGEGT. The CDR3 runs 15 residues. CDR3 region: CASSDTGTASYEQYF. Here the CDR3 DNA reads TGTGCCAGCAGTGATACCGGGACAGCATCCTACGAGCAGTACTTC.

The chain uses TRBV28 and TRBJ2-7; 11 nucleotides match TRBD2. The CDR3 is made up of 19 amino acids. Germline V gives CDR1 MDHEN, CDR2 SYDVKM. Losses at the gene ends were 4 bases for V and 0 bases for J; bases not matched to a gene: 14. CDR3 amino acids: CASSYPKLAGDPSSYEQYF. CDR3 in DNA: TGTGCCAGCAGTTACCCCAAACTAGCGGGAGACCCCTCCTCCTACGAGCAGTACTTC.

This clonotype showed up just a few times. This chain uses TRBV5-6 with TRBJ2-5; the match to TRBD1 covers 8 bases. This CDR3 has 15 amino acids. In germline, CDR1 is SGHDT, CDR2 YYEEEE. V lost 4 bases and J lost 5; bases outside the gene matches: 10. This CDR3 is CASSQTGAKLETQYF. For the CDR3, the DNA is TGTGCCAGCAGCCAGACAGGGGCAAAATTGGAGACCCAGTACTTC.

The J gene is TRBJ2-7, the V gene TRBV7-2, with D possibly matching TRBD1 (6 bases). CDR1 is SGHTA and CDR2 is FQGNSA in the germline V gene. Between the trimmed V and J ends, which lost 1 base and 0 bases, there was a span of 10 bases. CDR3 length equals 15 residues. CDR3: CASSLVQDSSYEQYF. CDR3 in DNA: TGTGCCAGCAGCTTAGTACAGGACAGCTCCTACGAGCAGTACTTC.

This clonotype was picked up a small number of times. CDR3 in DNA: TGCAGCGTCATAGTCACGGGGTCCTCCTACGAGCAGTACTTC. This encodes CSVIVTGSSYEQYF. The chain joins TRBV29-1 to TRBJ2-7; perhaps TRBD2 as D (5 bases). V lost 6 bases and J lost 0, with 15 bases in between. This CDR3 comprises 14 residues. Germline CDR1 SQVTM, CDR2 ANQGSEA.

The V and J genes are TRBV6-5 and TRBJ2-2; D not certain. With 0 bases removed from V and 2 bases from J, the gap between germline ends came to 13 bases. The CDR3 spans 17 residues. The germline V gene has CDR1 MNHEY and CDR2 SVGAGI. CDR3 sequence: CASSYSGISINTGELFF. DNA of the CDR3: TGTGCCAGCAGTTACTCAGGCATTAGCATTAACACCGGGGAGCTGTTTTTT.

The V and J genes are TRBV5-1 and TRBJ2-3, with 10 positions matching TRBD2. Germline loops: CDR1 SGHRS, CDR2 YFSETQ. The CDR3 extends over 16 amino acids. The junction had 9 bases not matched to a gene; V was cut back by 4 bases and J by 4 bases. CDR3 in amino acids: CASSIPAGGPSDTQYF. The CDR3 coding sequence is TGCGCCAGCAGCATACCAGCGGGAGGGCCATCAGATACGCAGTATTTT.

This clonotype showed up just a few times. The chain recombines TRBV4-1 with TRBJ2-1, with 8 nucleotides matching TRBD2. Germline CDR1 and CDR2: MGHRA and YSYEKL. Trimming took 1 base from V and 4 from J; bases not matched to a gene: 3. The CDR3 is 15 amino acids. The CDR3: CASSQVSGMYNEQFF. CDR3 in DNA: TGCGCCAGCAGCCAAGTTAGCGGGATGTACAATGAGCAGTTCTTC.

A few counts support this clonotype. The chain recombines TRBV3-1 with TRBJ2-5, with D hard to call. Near its end, the DNA agrees better with TRBJ2-7, so the J call may be wrong. This CDR3 spans 15 amino acids. Per the germline V gene, CDR1 is LGHDT and CDR2 is YNNKEL (reference sequence). CDR3 nucleotide sequence: TGTGCCAGCAGCCAGCACTCGGACGTATTCTACGAGCAGTACTTC. Amino acids: CASSQHSDVFYEQYF.

The chain uses TRBV3-1 and TRBJ2-3; 10 positions match TRBD1. CDR1 and CDR2 from the germline V gene are LGHDT and YNNKEL (reference sequence). V gave up 0 bases and J gave up 4 bases; unmatched junction bases: 7. The CDR3 consists of 17 residues. The CDR3 reads CASSQDAGTGDPDTQYF. CDR3 nucleotides: TGTGCCAGCAGCCAAGATGCCGGGACAGGGGACCCAGATACGCAGTATTTT.

This chain links TRBV29-1 with TRBJ1-4; 7 nucleotides agree with TRBD1. V gave up 5 bases and J gave up 5 bases; unmatched junction bases: 5. This CDR3 is 13 amino acids long. Germline-derived CDR1 and CDR2 are SQVTM and ANQGSEA. CDR3 region: CSVPGGGNEKLFF. In DNA form, the CDR3 reads TGCAGCGTTCCAGGGGGTGGCAATGAAAAACTGTTTTTT.

This sequence joins TRBV9 and TRBJ2-3; 8 bases map to TRBD1. This CDR3 contains 15 residues. CDR1 is SGDLS, CDR2 YYNGEE, per germline. The CDR3 coding sequence is TGTGCAACCAGAAAGTGGACAGGGAGCACAGATACGCAGTATTTT. Residues: CATRKWTGSTDTQYF.

V gene TRBV15 combines with J gene TRBJ1-1, with 8 nucleotides matching TRBD1. Germline trimming cut 1 base from V and 11 bases from J; bases unmatched to any gene: 18. Germline V gene sequence: CDR1 LNHNV, CDR2 YYDKDF (reference sequence). This CDR3 is 17 amino acids long. This CDR3 reads CATSRGSYGTGGSRAFF. The CDR3 nucleotides read TGTGCCACCAGCAGAGGTTCTTATGGGACAGGAGGGTCCCGGGCTTTCTTT. Drawing the rest from reference TRBV15 and TRBJ1-1, the complete variable domain is DAMVIQNPRYQVTQFGKPVTLSCSQTLNHNVMYWYQQKSSQAPKLLFHYYDKDFNNEADTPDNFQSRRPNTSFCFLDIRSPGLGDTAMYLCATSRGSYGTGGSRAFFGQGTRLTVV.

This clonotype turned up a few times. The chain is built from TRBV6-2 or TRBV6-3 and TRBJ2-7; D gene ambiguous. The CDR3 is made up of 14 amino acids. Germline CDR1 reads MNHEY; CDR2 reads SVGEGT. V was shortened by 4 bases and J by 1 base, with 11 bases between the two germline ends. The CDR3 DNA sequence: TGTGCCAGCAGTTCCCCAGCCAGGTCCTACGAGCAGTACTTC. Protein sequence: CASSSPARSYEQYF.

The genes are TRBV12-3 or TRBV12-4 and TRBJ1-1; 12 bases are a match to TRBD1. The CDR3 spans 15 residues. V shed 5 bases and J 6 bases; nucleotides not matched to a gene: 7. The CDR3 DNA reads as TGTGCCAGCAGTATGAACCGGGACAGGGGGCCTGAAGCTTTCTTT. Protein product: CASSMNRDRGPEAFF.